This entry describes one TCR beta chain. Every donor gave roughly 9.2 milliliters of peripheral blood. The entry originates in a study of blood T cells in healthy people across ages. Germline CDR1 and CDR2: SEHNR and FQNEAQ (reference sequence). The CDR3 is made up of 13 amino acids. Trimming cost V 6 bases and J 8 bases, with 16 bases left between them. The authors ran a second PCR of 7 to 11 cycles using a sample-barcoded 5' primer and a J-beta primer mix. TCRdb fed the 5' RACE reads into MiXCR, producing one record per CDR3 protein. The sample yields around 800,000 distinct CDR3 sequences, roughly 25% seen once. These sequences were also reported in another study, on T cells of mothers and their children. That source adds: Overlap measured in related mother-child pairs was slightly, non-significantly higher than in unrelated pairs.

The rearrangement links TRBV7-9 to TRBJ1-1; D is ambiguous. The sequencing input was blood. The sequence was collected from a boy between 5 and 17 years old in good health. For the CDR3, the DNA is TGTGCCAGCAGTCTCGGAGCCACCGGAGAAGCTTTCTTT. This sequence encodes CASSLGATGEAFF.